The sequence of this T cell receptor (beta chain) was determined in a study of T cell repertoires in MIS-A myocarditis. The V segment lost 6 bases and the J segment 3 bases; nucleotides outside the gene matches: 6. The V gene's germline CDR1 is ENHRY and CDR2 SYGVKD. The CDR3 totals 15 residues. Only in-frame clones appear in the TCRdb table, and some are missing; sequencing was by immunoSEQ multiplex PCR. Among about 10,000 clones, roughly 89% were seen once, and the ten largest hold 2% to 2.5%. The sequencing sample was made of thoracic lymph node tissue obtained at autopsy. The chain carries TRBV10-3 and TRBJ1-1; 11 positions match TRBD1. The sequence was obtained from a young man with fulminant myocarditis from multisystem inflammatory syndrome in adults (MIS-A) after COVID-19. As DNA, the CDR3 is TGTGCCATCAGGGGGACAGGGGGTTTTGACACTGAAGCTTTCTTT. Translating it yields CAIRGTGGFDTEAFF.